This TCR beta chain was identified during a study of tissue T cells after allogeneic stem cell transplantation. Study context: Every graft-versus-host disease patient had gastrointestinal disease and got several lines of graft-versus-host disease therapy.

The ends were cut back, 8 bases at V and 2 bases at J, with 15 bases in the middle. This CDR3 has 15 amino acids. Germline CDR1 LNHDA, CDR2 SQIVND (reference sequence). CDR3 sequences, V/J genes, frequencies and template counts came from survey-depth TCRbeta sequencing. Some clones are missing from TCRdb's copy, which holds only in-frame ones; the method was immunoSEQ multiplex PCR. Seen here are tens of thousands of clones, around 90% observed once, and the top ten hold about 3.8%. Note on this clone: Antigen specificity is unknown.

Study results and limitations: This small cohort was clinically heterogeneous, and sampling depth was a limitation.

The rearrangement joins TRBV19 to TRBJ2-2, with D unclear. Sequenced here: blood, sampled before transplantation. This receptor was obtained from a woman aged 35 to 75 who later had graft-versus-host disease after an allogeneic stem cell transplant. CDR3 loop: CASRVGPINTGELFF. Written as DNA, the CDR3 is TGTGCCAGTCGAGTAGGGCCGATCAACACCGGGGAGCTGTTTTTT.